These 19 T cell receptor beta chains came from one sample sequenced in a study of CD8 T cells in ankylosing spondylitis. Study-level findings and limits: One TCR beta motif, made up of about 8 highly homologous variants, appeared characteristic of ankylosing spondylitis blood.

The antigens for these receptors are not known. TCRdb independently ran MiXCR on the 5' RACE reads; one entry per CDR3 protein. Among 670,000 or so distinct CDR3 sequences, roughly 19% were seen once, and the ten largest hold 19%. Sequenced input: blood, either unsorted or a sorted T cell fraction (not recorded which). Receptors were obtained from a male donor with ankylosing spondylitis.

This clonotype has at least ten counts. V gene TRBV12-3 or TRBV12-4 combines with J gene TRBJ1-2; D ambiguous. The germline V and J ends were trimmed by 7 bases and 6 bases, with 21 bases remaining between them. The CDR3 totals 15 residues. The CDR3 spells CASKESLIQIHGYTF. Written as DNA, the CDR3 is TGTGCCAGCAAGGAGTCCCTTATACAAATCCATGGCTACACCTTC.

CDR3 protein: CASSPRGEVAYGYTF. CDR3 in DNA: TGTGCCAGCAGTCCCCGGGGGGAAGTAGCCTATGGCTACACCTTC. The genes are TRBV28 and TRBJ1-2, with D possibly matching TRBD1 (5 bases). CDR1 MDHEN and CDR2 SYDVKM come from the germline V gene. Trimming took 5 bases from V and 4 from J, leaving 17 bases between them. This CDR3 region has 15 residues.

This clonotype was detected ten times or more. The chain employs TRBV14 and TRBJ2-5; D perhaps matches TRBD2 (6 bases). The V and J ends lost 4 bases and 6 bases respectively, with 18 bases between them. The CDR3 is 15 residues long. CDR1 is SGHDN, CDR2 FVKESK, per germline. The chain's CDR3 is CASSRWGAGPKTQYF. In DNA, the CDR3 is TGTGCCAGCAGCCGCTGGGGAGCGGGCCCCAAGACCCAGTACTTC.

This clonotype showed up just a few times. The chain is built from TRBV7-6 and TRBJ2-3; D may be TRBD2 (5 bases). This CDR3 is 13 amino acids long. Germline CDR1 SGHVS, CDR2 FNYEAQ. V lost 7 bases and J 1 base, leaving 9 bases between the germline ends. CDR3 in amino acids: CASTKEGTDTQYF. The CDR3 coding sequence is TGTGCCAGCACCAAGGAGGGCACAGATACGCAGTATTTT. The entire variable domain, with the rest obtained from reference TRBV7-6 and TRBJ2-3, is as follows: GAGVSQSPRYKVTKRGQDVALRCDPISGHVSLYWYRQALGQGPEFLTYFNYEAQQDKSGLPNDRFSAERPEGSISTLTIQRTEQRDSAMYRCASTKEGTDTQYFGPGTRLTVL.

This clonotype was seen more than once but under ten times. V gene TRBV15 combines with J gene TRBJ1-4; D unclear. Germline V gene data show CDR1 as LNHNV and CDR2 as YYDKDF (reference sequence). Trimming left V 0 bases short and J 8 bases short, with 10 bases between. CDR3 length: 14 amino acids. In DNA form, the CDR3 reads TGTGCCACCAGCAGAGAGGGAGGATTCGAAAAACTGTTTTTT. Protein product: CATSREGGFEKLFF.

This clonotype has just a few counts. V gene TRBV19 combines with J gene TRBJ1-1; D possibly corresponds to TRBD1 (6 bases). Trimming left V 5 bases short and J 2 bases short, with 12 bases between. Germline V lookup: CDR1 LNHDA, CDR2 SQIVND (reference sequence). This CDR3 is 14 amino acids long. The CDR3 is CASSLNRVNTEAFF. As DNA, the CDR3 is TGTGCCAGTAGTCTCAACAGGGTAAACACTGAAGCTTTCTTT.

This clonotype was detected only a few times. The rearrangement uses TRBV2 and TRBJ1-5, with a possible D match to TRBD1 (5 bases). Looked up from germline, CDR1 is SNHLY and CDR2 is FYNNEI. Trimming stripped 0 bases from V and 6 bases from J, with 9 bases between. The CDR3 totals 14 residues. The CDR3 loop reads CASSEALRGQPQHF. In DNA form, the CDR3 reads TGTGCCAGCAGTGAAGCGCTAAGGGGTCAGCCCCAGCATTTT. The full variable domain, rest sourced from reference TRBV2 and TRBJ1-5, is EPEVTQTPSHQVTQMGQEVILRCVPISNHLYFYWYRQILGQKVEFLVSFYNNEISEKSEIFDDQFSVERPDGSNFTLKIRSTKLEDSAMYFCASSEALRGQPQHFGDGTRLSIL.

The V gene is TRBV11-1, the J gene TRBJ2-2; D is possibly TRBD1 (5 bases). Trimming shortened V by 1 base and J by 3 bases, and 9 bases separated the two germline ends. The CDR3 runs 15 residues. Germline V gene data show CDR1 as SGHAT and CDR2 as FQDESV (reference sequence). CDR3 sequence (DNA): TGTGCCAGCAGCTTAGGTCCAGGGTACACCGGGGAGCTGTTTTTT. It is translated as CASSLGPGYTGELFF.

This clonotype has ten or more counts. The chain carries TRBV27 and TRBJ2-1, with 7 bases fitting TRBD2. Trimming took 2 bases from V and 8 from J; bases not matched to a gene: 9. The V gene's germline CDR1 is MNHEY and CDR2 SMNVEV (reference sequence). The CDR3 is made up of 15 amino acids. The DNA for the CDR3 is TGTGCCAGCAGTTTAGGGAGGGCAATTATCTATGAGCAGTTCTTC. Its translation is CASSLGRAIIYEQFF.

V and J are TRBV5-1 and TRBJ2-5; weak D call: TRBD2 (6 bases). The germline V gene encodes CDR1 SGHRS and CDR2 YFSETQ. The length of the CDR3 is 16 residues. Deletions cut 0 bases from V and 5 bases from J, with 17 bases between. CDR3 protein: CASSLDGGRRRETQYF. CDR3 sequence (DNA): TGCGCCAGCAGCTTGGATGGAGGGCGTAGAAGGGAGACCCAGTACTTC.

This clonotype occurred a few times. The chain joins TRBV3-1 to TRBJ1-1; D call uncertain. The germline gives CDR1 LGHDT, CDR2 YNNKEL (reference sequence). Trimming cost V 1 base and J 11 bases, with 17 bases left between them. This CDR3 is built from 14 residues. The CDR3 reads CASSQVRTNTRAFF. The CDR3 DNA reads TGTGCCAGCAGCCAAGTTCGAACAAACACTCGGGCTTTCTTT. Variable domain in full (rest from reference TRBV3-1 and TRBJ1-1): DTAVSQTPKYLVTQMGNDKSIKCEQNLGHDTMYWYKQDSKKFLKIMFSYNNKELIINETVPNRFSPKSPDKAHLNLHINSLELGDSAVYFCASSQVRTNTRAFFGQGTRLTVV.

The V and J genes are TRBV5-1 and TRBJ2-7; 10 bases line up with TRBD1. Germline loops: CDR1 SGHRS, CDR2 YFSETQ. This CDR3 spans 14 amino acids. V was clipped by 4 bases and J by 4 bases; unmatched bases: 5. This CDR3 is CASSPTGGLYEQYF. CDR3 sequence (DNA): TGCGCCAGCAGCCCGACAGGGGGCTTGTACGAGCAGTACTTC.

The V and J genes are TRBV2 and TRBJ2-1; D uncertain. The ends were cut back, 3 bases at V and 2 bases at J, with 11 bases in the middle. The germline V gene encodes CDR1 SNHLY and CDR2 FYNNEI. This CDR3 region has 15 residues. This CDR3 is CASSDGRIPYNEQFF. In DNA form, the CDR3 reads TGTGCCAGCAGTGACGGGCGAATACCCTACAATGAGCAGTTCTTC.

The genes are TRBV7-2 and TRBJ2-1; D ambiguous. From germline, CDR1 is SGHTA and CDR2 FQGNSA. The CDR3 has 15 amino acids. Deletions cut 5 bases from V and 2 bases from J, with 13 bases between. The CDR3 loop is CASSPHPGAYNEQFF. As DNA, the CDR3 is TGTGCCAGCAGCCCCCATCCGGGTGCCTACAATGAGCAGTTCTTC.

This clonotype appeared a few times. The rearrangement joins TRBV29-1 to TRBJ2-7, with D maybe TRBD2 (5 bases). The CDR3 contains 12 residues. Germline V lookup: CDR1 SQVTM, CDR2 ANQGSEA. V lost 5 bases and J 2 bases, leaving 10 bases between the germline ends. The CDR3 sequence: CSVRISAYEQYF. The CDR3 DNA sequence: TGCAGCGTTAGGATTAGCGCCTACGAGCAGTACTTC.

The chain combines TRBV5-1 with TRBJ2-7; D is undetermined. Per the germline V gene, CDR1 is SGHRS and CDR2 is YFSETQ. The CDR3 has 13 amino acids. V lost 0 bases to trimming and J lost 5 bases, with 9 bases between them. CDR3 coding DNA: TGCGCCAGCAGCTTGGCCCACGTCCACGAGCAGTACTTC. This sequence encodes CASSLAHVHEQYF.

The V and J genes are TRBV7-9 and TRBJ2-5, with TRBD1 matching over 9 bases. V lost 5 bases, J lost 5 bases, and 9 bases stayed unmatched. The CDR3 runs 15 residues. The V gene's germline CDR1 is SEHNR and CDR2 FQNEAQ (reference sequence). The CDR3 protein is CASSGRTGEAETQYF. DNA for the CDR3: TGTGCCAGCAGCGGGCGGACAGGGGAAGCGGAGACCCAGTACTTC.

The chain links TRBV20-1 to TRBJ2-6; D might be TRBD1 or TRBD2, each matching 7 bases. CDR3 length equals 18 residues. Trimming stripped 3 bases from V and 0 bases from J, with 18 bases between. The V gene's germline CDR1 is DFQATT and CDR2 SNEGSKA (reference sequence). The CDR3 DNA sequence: TGCAGTGCTAGCAAGACAGGGAGGGTCCTCTCTGGGGCCAACGTCCTGACTTTC. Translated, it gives CSASKTGRVLSGANVLTF.

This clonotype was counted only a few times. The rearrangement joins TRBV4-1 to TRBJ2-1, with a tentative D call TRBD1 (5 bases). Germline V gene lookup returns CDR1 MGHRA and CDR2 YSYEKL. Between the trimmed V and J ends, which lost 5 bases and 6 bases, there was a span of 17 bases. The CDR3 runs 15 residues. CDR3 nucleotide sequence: TGCGCCAGCAGCGGGGTTGGGGCGCTTTCCAATGAGCAGTTCTTC. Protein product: CASSGVGALSNEQFF.